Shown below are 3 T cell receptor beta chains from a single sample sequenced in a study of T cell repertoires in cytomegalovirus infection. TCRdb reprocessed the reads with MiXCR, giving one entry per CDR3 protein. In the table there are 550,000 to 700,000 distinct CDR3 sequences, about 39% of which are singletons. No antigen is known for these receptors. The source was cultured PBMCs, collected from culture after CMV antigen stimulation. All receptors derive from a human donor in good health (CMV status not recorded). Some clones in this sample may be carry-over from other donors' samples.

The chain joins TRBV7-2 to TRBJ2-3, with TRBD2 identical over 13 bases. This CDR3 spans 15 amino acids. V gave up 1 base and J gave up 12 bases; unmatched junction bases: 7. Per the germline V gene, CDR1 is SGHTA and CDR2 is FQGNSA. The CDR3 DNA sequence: TGTGCCAGCAGCTTAGTAATGACTAGCGGGGGGTCTCAGTATTTT. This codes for CASSLVMTSGGSQYF.

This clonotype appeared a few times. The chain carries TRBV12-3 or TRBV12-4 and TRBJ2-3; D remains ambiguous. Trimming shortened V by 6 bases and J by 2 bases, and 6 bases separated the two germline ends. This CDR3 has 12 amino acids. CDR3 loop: CASSFYTDTQYF. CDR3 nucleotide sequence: TGTGCCAGCAGCTTTTACACAGATACGCAGTATTTT.

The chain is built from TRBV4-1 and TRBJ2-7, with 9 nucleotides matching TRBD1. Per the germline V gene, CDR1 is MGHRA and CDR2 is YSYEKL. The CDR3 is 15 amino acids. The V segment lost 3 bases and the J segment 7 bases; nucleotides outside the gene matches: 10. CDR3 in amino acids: CASSHQGQGLFEQYF. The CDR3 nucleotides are TGCGCCAGCAGCCATCAAGGACAGGGGCTTTTTGAGCAGTACTTC.